The rows below give T cell receptor beta chains drawn from one sample of a study of shared clonotypes between healthy human individuals. The repertoire was sequenced with immunoSEQ multiplex PCR; TCRdb's copy has only in-frame clones and lacks some. The sample lists about 1.1 million clones; approximately 80% were seen once. Sequenced material: memory CD4+ T cells from PBMCs. The receptors come from a man aged 18 to 29 in good health. Some clones in this sample may be carry-over from other donors' samples. CDR3s include the opening cysteine and the closing phenylalanine or tryptophan. Fields, in order: CDR3 protein, J gene, V gene.

CAVRQAGEQYF	TRBJ2-7	TRBV30
CASSRGTGRETQYF	TRBJ2-5	TRBV5-1
CASNARRDRGDNEQFF	TRBJ2-1	TRBV5-4
CASSLNPGQVYGYTF	TRBJ1-2	TRBV7-3
CASSQGPASLNEQFF	TRBJ2-1	TRBV4-2
CASRFGEVPHNEQFF	TRBJ2-1	TRBV12-2
CASSLDDREGAEAFF	TRBJ1-1	TRBV7-3
CSVEVGQGNNEQFF	TRBJ2-1	TRBV29-1
CASSIDRYNQPQHF	TRBJ1-5	TRBV19
CASSLGGTGAYEQYF	TRBJ2-7	TRBV7-3
CASSQGQGWSYEQYF	TRBJ2-7	TRBV4-3
CASSFRGHNEQFF	TRBJ2-1	TRBV11-3
CASSPINGQSNQPQHF	TRBJ1-5	TRBV5-8
CASSAKDRGLTSAYF	TRBJ2-7	TRBV5-1
CASSSPGLVAEGTQYF	TRBJ2-5	TRBV7-2
CSVRGTSYNEQFF	TRBJ2-1	TRBV29-1
CASSLFTSGLYNEQFF	TRBJ2-1	TRBV27
CASSHGLAGAYNEQFF	TRBJ2-1	TRBV14
CASSVGTAYEQYF	TRBJ2-7	TRBV2
CASSFYAEHSYEQYF	TRBJ2-7	TRBV5-8
CASRSQGRDEKLFF	TRBJ1-4	TRBV28
CASSLEAGEAKNIQYF	TRBJ2-4	TRBV11-3
CASSQQGTEAFF	TRBJ1-1	TRBV2
CAWSADRADGYTF	TRBJ1-2	TRBV30
CSVVPLAQSSYNEQFF	TRBJ2-1	TRBV29-1
CASKDRLAKNIQYF	TRBJ2-4	TRBV6-1
CASSAGLPSDTGELFF	TRBJ2-2	TRBV5-1
CASSTGGGSYNEQFF	TRBJ2-1	TRBV5-1
CASSFRQGFQETQYF	TRBJ2-5	TRBV6-5
CASRLTTGLPSDEQYF	TRBJ2-7	TRBV6-7
CAIKSQRGYNEQFF	TRBJ2-1	TRBV10-3
CASSERPPRVWLAGGMRGANVLTF	TRBJ2-6	TRBV2
CASSLSGVGANVLTF	TRBJ2-6	TRBV5-1
CAISDTRALQPQHF	TRBJ1-5	TRBV10-3
CSVDSPFYGYTF	TRBJ1-2	TRBV29-1
CASSPGQTLAKNIQYF	TRBJ2-4	TRBV5-1